These 6 T cell receptor beta chains were sequenced from one sample in a study of cytotoxic CD8 clonotypes in ibrutinib-treated CLL. Using immunoSEQ multiplex PCR, the repertoire was profiled, and TCRdb retains in-frame clones only, with some absent. Of roughly 40,000 clones detected, roughly three quarters appear once; the ten largest clones hold less than 15%. Sequencing used PBMCs, obtained after 12 months of ibrutinib treatment. Source of these receptors: a human donor with chronic lymphocytic leukemia.

This sequence joins TRBV7-2 and TRBJ2-5; the match to TRBD1 covers 7 bases. J lost 4 bases, V lost 6 bases, and 11 bases had no gene match. The CDR3 is 15 residues long. Germline V gene lookup returns CDR1 SGHTA and CDR2 FQGNSA. The CDR3 DNA follows: TGTGCCAGCAGGCTTCGCTCCGGGACAGCAGAGACCCAGTACTTC. It codes for CASRLRSGTAETQYF.

V and J are TRBV11-3 and TRBJ2-2; 9 nucleotides line up with TRBD1. Germline V gives CDR1 SGHNT, CDR2 YENEEA. V gave up 5 bases and J gave up 6 bases; unmatched junction bases: 4. This CDR3 has 14 residues. The CDR3 reads CASSADRGAGELFF. CDR3 nucleotides: TGTGCCAGCAGCGCGGACAGGGGTGCCGGGGAGCTGTTTTTT.

The table lists this clone with a few counts. This sequence joins TRBV11-3 and TRBJ1-3, with 7 bases matching TRBD1. The J segment lost 1 base and the V segment lost 6 bases, leaving 3 bases of the junction unmatched. There are 14 residues in the CDR3. CDR1 and CDR2 from the germline V gene are SGHNT and YENEEA. The CDR3 DNA is TGTGCCAGCAGTGGACAGGATTCTGGAAACACCATATATTTT. Protein product: CASSGQDSGNTIYF.

The rearrangement links TRBV29-1 to TRBJ1-2; 7 nucleotides line up with TRBD1. Germline CDR1 reads SQVTM; CDR2 reads ANQGSEA. This CDR3 region has 14 residues. V lost 2 bases, J lost 7 bases, and 10 bases stayed unmatched. CDR3 in amino acids: CSVELGQGESGYTF. In DNA form, the CDR3 reads TGCAGCGTTGAATTGGGGCAGGGGGAGTCTGGCTACACCTTC.

The chain employs TRBV7-2 and TRBJ2-3; D call uncertain. The CDR3 extends over 14 amino acids. The germline V gene has CDR1 SGHTA and CDR2 FQGNSA. The ends were cut back, 4 bases at V and 12 bases at J, with 20 bases in the middle. In nucleotides, the CDR3 is TGTGCCAGCAGCTCCTTGCGAGAGGCCTTATCACAGTATTTT. The encoded protein is CASSSLREALSQYF.

The chain is built from TRBV7-2 and TRBJ2-3; 9 bases match TRBD1. The CDR3 consists of 15 residues. Losses at the gene ends were 2 bases for V and 6 bases for J; bases not matched to a gene: 6. Germline assignment: CDR1 SGHTA and CDR2 FQGNSA. CDR3 DNA sequence: TGTGCCAGCAGCTTATCCGGGACAGGGACCGATACGCAGTATTTT. It specifies CASSLSGTGTDTQYF.